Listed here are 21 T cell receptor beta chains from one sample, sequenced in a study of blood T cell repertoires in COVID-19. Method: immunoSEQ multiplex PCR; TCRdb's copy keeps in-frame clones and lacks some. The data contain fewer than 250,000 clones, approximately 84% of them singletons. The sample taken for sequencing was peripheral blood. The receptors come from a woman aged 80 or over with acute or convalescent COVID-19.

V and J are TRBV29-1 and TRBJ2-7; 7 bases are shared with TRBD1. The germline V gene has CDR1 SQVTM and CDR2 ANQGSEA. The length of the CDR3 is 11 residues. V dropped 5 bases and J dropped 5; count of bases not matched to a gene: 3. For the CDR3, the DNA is TGCAGCGTTACAGGGGTTGACGAGCAGTACTTC. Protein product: CSVTGVDEQYF.

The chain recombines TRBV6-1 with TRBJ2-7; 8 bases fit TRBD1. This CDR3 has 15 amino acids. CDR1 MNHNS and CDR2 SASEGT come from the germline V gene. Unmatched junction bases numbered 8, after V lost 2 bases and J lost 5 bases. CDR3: CASSERGQAKDEQYF. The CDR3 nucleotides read TGTGCCAGCAGTGAAAGGGGACAGGCAAAGGACGAGCAGTACTTC.

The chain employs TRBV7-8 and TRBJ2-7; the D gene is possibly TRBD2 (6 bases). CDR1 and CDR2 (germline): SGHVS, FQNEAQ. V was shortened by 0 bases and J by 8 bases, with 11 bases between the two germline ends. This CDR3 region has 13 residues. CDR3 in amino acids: CASSLAGGEQQYF. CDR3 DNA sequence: TGTGCCAGCAGCTTAGCGGGAGGTGAGCAGCAGTACTTC.

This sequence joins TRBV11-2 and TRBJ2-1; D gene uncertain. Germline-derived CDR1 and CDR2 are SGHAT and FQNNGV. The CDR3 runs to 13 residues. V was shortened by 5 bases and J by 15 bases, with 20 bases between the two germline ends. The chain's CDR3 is CASSPERHQHPFF. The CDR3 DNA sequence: TGTGCCAGCAGCCCCGAAAGACATCAGCACCCGTTCTTC.

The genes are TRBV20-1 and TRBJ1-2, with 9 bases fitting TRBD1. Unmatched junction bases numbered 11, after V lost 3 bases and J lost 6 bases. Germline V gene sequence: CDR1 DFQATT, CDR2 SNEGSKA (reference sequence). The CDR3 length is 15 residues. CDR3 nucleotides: TGCAGTGCTAGTCCCCGGACAGGGGTTGCTGATGGCTACACCTTC. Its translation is CSASPRTGVADGYTF.

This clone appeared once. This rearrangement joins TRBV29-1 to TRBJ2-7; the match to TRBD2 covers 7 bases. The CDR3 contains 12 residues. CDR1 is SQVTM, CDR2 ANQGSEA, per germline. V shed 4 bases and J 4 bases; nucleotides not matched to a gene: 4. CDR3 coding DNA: TGCAGCGTTGTTGGGGGGGGATACGAGCAGTACTTC. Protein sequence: CSVVGGGYEQYF.

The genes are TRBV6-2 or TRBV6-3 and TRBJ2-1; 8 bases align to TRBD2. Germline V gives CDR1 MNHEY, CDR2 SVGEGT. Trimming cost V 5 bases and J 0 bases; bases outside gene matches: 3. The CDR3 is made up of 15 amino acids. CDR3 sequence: CASSRAGGSYNEQFF. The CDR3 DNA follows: TGTGCCAGCAGTAGGGCGGGGGGCTCCTACAATGAGCAGTTCTTC.

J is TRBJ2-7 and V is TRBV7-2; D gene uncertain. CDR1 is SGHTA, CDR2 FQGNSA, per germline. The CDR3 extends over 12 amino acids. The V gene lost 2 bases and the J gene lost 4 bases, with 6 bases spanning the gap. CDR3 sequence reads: CASSLSVYEQYF. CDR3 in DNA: TGTGCCAGCAGCTTATCCGTATACGAGCAGTACTTC.

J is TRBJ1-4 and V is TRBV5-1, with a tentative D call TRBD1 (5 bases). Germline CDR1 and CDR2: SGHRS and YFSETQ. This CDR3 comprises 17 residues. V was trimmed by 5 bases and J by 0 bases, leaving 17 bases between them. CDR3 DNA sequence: TGCGCCAGCAGACCGACAGTTACATTTGCAACTAATGAAAAACTGTTTTTT. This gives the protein CASRPTVTFATNEKLFF.

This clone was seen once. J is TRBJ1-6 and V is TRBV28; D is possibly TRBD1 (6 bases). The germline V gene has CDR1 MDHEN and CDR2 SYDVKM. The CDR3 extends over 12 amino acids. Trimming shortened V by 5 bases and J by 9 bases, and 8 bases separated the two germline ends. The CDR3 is CASSKTGSPLHF. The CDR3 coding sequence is TGTGCCAGCAGTAAGACAGGTTCACCCCTCCACTTT.

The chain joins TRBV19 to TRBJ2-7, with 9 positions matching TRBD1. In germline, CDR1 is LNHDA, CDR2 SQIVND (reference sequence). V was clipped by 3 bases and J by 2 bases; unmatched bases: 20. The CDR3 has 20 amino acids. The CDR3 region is CASSMKAGTGNLGAPYEQYF. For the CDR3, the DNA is TGTGCCAGTAGTATGAAAGCCGGGACAGGGAACCTCGGGGCCCCCTACGAGCAGTACTTC.

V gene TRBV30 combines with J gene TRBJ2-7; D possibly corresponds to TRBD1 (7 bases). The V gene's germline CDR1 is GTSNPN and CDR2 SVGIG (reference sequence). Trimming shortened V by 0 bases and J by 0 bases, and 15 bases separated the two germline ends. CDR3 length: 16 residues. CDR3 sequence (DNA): TGTGCCTGGAGTGTACTAGGGGGCGGGGTCTCCTACGAGCAGTACTTC. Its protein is CAWSVLGGGVSYEQYF.

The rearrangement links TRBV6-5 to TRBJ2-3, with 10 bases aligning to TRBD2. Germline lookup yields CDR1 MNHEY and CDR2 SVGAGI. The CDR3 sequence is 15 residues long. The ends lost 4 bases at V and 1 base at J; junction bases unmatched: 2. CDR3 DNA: TGTGCCAGCAGTTCAGGGACTAGCGGCACAGATACGCAGTATTTT. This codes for CASSSGTSGTDTQYF.

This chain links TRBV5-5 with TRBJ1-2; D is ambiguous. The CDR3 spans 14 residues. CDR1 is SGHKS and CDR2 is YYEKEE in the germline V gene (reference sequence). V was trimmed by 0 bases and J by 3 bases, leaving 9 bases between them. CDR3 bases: TGTGCCAGCAGCTTGGGGGGAGTTGACTATGGCTACACCTTC. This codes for CASSLGGVDYGYTF.

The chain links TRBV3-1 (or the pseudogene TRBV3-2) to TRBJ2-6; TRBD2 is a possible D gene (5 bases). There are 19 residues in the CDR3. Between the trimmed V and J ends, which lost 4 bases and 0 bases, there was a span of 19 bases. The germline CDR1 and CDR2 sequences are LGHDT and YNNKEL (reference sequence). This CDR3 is CASSRRTVARFSGANVLTF. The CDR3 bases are TGTGCCAGCAGCCGAAGGACCGTAGCGCGCTTCTCTGGGGCCAACGTCCTGACTTTC.

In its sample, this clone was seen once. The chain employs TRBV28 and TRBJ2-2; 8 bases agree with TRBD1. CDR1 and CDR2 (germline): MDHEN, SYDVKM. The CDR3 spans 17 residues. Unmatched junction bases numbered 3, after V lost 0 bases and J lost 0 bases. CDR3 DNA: TGTGCCAGCAGTTTATGGGGACAGGCCGCGAACACCGGGGAGCTGTTTTTT. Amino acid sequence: CASSLWGQAANTGELFF.

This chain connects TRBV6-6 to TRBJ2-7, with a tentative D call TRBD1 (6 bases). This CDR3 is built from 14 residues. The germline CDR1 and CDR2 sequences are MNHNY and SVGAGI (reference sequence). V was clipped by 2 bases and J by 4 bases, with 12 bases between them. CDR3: CASSYADSRYEQYF. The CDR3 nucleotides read TGTGCCAGCAGTTACGCGGACAGCCGATACGAGCAGTACTTC.

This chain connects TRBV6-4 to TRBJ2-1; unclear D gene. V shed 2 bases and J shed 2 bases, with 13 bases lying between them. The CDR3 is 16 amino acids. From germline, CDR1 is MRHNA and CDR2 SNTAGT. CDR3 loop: CASSDVSPSPYNEQFF. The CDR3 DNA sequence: TGTGCCAGCAGTGACGTTTCCCCTTCCCCCTACAATGAGCAGTTCTTC.

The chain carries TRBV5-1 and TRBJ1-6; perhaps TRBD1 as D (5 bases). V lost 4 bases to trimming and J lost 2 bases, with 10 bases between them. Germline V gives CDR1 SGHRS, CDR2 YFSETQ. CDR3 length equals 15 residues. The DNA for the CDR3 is TGCGCCAGCAGCCCCCAGGGTCCCTATAATTCACCCCTCCACTTT. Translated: CASSPQGPYNSPLHF.

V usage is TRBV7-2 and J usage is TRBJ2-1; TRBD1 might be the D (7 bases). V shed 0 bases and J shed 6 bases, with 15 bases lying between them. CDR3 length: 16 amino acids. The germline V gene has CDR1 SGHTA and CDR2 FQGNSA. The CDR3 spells CASSLAPTGTVNEQFF. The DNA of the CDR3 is TGTGCCAGCAGCTTAGCCCCGACAGGGACTGTCAATGAGCAGTTCTTC.

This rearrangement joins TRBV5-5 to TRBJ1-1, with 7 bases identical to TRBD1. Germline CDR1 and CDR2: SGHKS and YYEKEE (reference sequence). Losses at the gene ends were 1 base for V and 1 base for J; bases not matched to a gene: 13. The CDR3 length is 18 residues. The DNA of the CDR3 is TGTGCCAGCAGCTTGAGATGGGGACAGTATTATCAGAACACTGAAGCTTTCTTT. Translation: CASSLRWGQYYQNTEAFF.